Described below is a single TCR beta chain sequence and its context. Method: immunoSEQ multiplex PCR; TCRdb's copy keeps in-frame clones and lacks some. The data show 150,000 to 200,000 clones, approximately 86% seen once. Deletions cut 1 base from V and 5 bases from J, with 14 bases between. This CDR3 is 15 amino acids long. Germline loops: CDR1 MNHNY, CDR2 SVGAGI (reference sequence). This sample was included in a study of blood T cell repertoires in COVID-19. The chain joins TRBV6-6 to TRBJ1-1; no clear D gene. The source material was peripheral blood. This receptor was identified in a man aged 55 to 70 with acute or convalescent COVID-19. CDR3 DNA: TGTGCCAGCAGTTACTTCGGCAGGCCGGGGACTGAAGCTTTCTTT. Its protein product is CASSYFGRPGTEAFF.